Below, 13 T cell receptor beta chains from the same sample are listed, as sequenced in a study of memory CD4+ T cells and cytomegalovirus serostatus. Single viable CD3+CD4+CD8-CD45RO+ cells were sorted as the memory CD4+ T cells. The assay was immunoSEQ multiplex PCR, and TCRdb's table has in-frame clones only and misses some. The table records 60,000 or so clones, 82% of them present only once. Sample: memory CD4+ T cells from blood. The receptor set was obtained from an adult in good health and CMV-seronegative. Some clones in this sample may be carry-over from other donors' samples.

The chain combines TRBV21-1 with TRBJ1-3. TRBV21-1 counts as a pseudogene. The CDR3 has 16 residues. The CDR3 DNA reads TGTGCCAGCAACCCGTTCATTGCGGTCTCTGGAAACACCATATATTTT. The encoded protein is CASNPFIAVSGNTIYF.

This clone came up once. Additional DNA sequences in this sample encode the identical CDR3. The rearrangement joins TRBV9 to TRBJ2-7, with D perhaps assigned TRBD1 or TRBD2 (5 bases each). Germline V CDR1 and CDR2: SGDLS, YYNGEE. This CDR3 spans 15 amino acids. V was cut by 0 bases and J by 0 bases, with 10 bases left in between. CDR3 in DNA: TGTGCCAGCAGCGTAGGTCCCGGGGCCTCCTACGAGCAGTACTTC. Translation: CASSVGPGASYEQYF.

This chain links TRBV5-4 with TRBJ2-5, with 7 bases identical to TRBD2. Germline V gene lookup returns CDR1 SGHNT and CDR2 YYREEE (reference sequence). V shed 0 bases, J shed 1 base, and the junction held 6 bases outside the gene matches. The CDR3 runs to 16 residues. The CDR3 nucleotides are TGTGCCAGCAGCTTGGGAAGCGGGGCGTTCCAAGAGACCCAGTACTTC. This codes for CASSLGSGAFQETQYF. Based on the CDR3 plus reference TRBV5-4 and TRBJ2-5, the full variable domain is ETGVTQSPTHLIKTRGQQVTLRCSSQSGHNTVSWYQQALGQGPQFIFQYYREEENGRGNFPPRFSGLQFPNYSSELNVNALELDDSALYLCASSLGSGAFQETQYFGPGTRLLVL.

The chain links TRBV2 to TRBJ2-1; D might be TRBD2 (6 bases). Germline CDR1 reads SNHLY; CDR2 reads FYNNEI. Trimming left V 7 bases short and J 6 bases short, with 19 bases between. The CDR3 is 15 amino acids. CDR3 sequence: CASIRTGAGSNEQFF. CDR3 nucleotides: TGTGCCAGCATAAGGACGGGAGCGGGCTCCAATGAGCAGTTCTTC. Full variable domain (remainder filled in from reference TRBV2 and TRBJ2-1): EPEVTQTPSHQVTQMGQEVILRCVPISNHLYFYWYRQILGQKVEFLVSFYNNEISEKSEIFDDQFSVERPDGSNFTLKIRSTKLEDSAMYFCASIRTGAGSNEQFFGPGTRLTVL.

V and J are TRBV7-9 and TRBJ2-7; D is undetermined. The germline gives CDR1 SEHNR, CDR2 FQNEAQ (reference sequence). V dropped 4 bases and J dropped 6 bases, with 13 bases sitting between them. The CDR3 is 13 amino acids. Here the CDR3 DNA reads TGTGCCAGCAGCTCCAGCGAACACCGCGAGCAGTACTTC. Its translation: CASSSSEHREQYF.

The chain is built from TRBV28 and TRBJ1-5, with a weak D call TRBD1 (6 bases). CDR1 and CDR2 from the germline V gene are MDHEN and SYDVKM. The CDR3 totals 14 residues. V was cut by 3 bases and J by 4 bases, with 10 bases left in between. The CDR3, as DNA: TGTGCCAGCAGTTTTCGCAGGGGAAATCAGCCCCAGCATTTT. Amino acids: CASSFRRGNQPQHF.

The chain has TRBV28 and TRBJ1-1, with a weak D call TRBD1 (5 bases). The germline V gene has CDR1 MDHEN and CDR2 SYDVKM. Trimming pared 7 bases from V and 7 bases from J, leaving 16 bases between. The CDR3 length is 13 residues. CDR3 amino acids: CASTSPLGHEAFF. The CDR3 DNA is TGTGCCAGCACCTCTCCCCTGGGGCATGAAGCTTTCTTT. The variable domain in full, completed from reference TRBV28 and TRBJ1-1, reads DVKVTQSSRYLVKRTGEKVFLECVQDMDHENMFWYRQDPGLGLRLIYFSYDVKMKEKGDIPEGYSVSREKKERFSLILESASTNQTSMYLCASTSPLGHEAFFGQGTRLTVV.

V usage is TRBV27 and J usage is TRBJ1-2; D unresolved. Germline-derived CDR1 and CDR2 are MNHEY and SMNVEV (reference sequence). The CDR3 has 15 amino acids. V was pared by 6 bases and J by 8 bases, with 22 bases between. The CDR3 spells CASRQKVAGFVGYTF. The CDR3 DNA is TGTGCCAGCAGACAGAAAGTCGCCGGTTTCGTGGGCTACACCTTC.

In this sample, this clone turned up once. This chain connects TRBV30 to TRBJ2-3; a weak D match, TRBD1 (6 bases). The CDR3 totals 13 residues. Between the trimmed V and J ends, which lost 5 bases and 0 bases, there was a span of 9 bases. Germline-derived CDR1 and CDR2 are GTSNPN and SVGIG (reference sequence). CDR3 sequence reads: CAWRTASTDTQYF. The CDR3 nucleotides are TGTGCCTGGCGGACAGCTAGCACAGATACGCAGTATTTT.

In its sample, this clone was seen once. This chain uses TRBV10-3 with TRBJ1-4, with D possibly matching TRBD1 (5 bases). The CDR3 is 15 residues long. Germline V gene sequence: CDR1 ENHRY, CDR2 SYGVKD. V lost 2 bases to trimming and J lost 4 bases, with 11 bases between them. Written as DNA, the CDR3 is TGTGCCATCAGTGAGCCGACAAGGGGTAATGAAAAACTGTTTTTT. It encodes CAISEPTRGNEKLFF.

The chain combines TRBV6-6 with TRBJ2-7; no definite D call. V was trimmed by 6 bases and J by 5 bases, leaving 14 bases between them. Germline values: CDR1 MNHNY, CDR2 SVGAGI (reference sequence). The CDR3 loop spans 13 amino acids. The CDR3 protein is CASSLEGYNEQYF. For the CDR3, the DNA is TGTGCCAGCAGCCTCGAAGGGTATAACGAGCAGTACTTC.

The table lists this clone with a count of one. The gene calls are TRBV30 and TRBJ2-1; 13 nucleotides match TRBD2. V lost 4 bases, J lost 8 bases, and 8 bases stayed unmatched. The CDR3 totals 15 residues. The germline gives CDR1 GTSNPN, CDR2 SVGIG (reference sequence). CDR3: CAWTSGLAGVDEQFF. The CDR3 region has the DNA TGTGCCTGGACCTCAGGACTAGCGGGAGTGGATGAGCAGTTCTTC.

The gene calls are TRBV18 and TRBJ2-1; a possible D gene is TRBD1 (6 bases). This CDR3 has 14 residues. Per the germline V gene, CDR1 is KGHSH and CDR2 is LQKENI. The V gene lost 5 bases and the J gene lost 3 bases, with 11 bases spanning the gap. CDR3 residues: CASSKQGGYNEQFF. CDR3 DNA: TGTGCCAGCTCAAAACAGGGTGGCTACAATGAGCAGTTCTTC.